This TCR beta chain was documented in a study of CD8 T cells in ankylosing spondylitis (dated by TCRdb to about 2017). Turning to the overall study: The study profiled T cell receptor beta repertoires in healthy donors and ankylosing spondylitis patients to find disease-linked TCR variants. In total, the full study cohort was made up of 85 to 140 healthy donors and more than 20 ankylosing spondylitis patients. Peripheral blood samples were taken, and synovial fluid was additionally collected from ankylosing spondylitis patients.

CDR1 and CDR2 are read off the germline V gene (reference sequence) as SEHNR and FQNEAQ. The CDR3 runs 14 amino acids, cysteine and phenylalanine included. Here the CDR3 DNA is all that survives: 42 bases in frame from base 1. Clipping removes 5 bases from V and 1 base from J, with 5 as the unmatched junction base count. Beyond this particular receptor, the publication reports: The disease-linked clones showed a CD8+ phenotype and occurred at relatively low frequencies in peripheral blood. Some of the motif variants had been reported before in the synovial fluid and blood of reactive arthritis patients, a finding that suggests common disease-initiation mechanisms. Significant enrichment of the disease-linked clones was reported in matched synovial fluid samples from ankylosing spondylitis patients. A TCR beta motif made up of several highly homologous amino acid variants appeared to be characteristic of blood from ankylosing spondylitis patients.

Sequencing instrument: Illumina HiSeq 2500. Quantitative 5'-RACE with molecular barcodes was the method used to prepare the TCR beta libraries. The paper's data handling went like this. A new computational method based on a probabilistic model of VDJ rearrangement was used to identify disease-linked TCR variants. The raw public reads went through TCRdb reprocessing: fastp at Q25, MiXCR clone calling, in-frame beta chains kept. Rows are combined by CDR3 protein, so each entry shows the most common genes and DNA. What appears here as the V and J calls and clone size reflects TCRdb's work, not the paper's. This sample is represented by around 330,000 distinct CDR3 sequences; under 14% of them were singletons. The ten largest clones represent roughly 9.2% of the sample. A remark on this clonotype: Its antigen target is currently unknown. Base qualities are not at hand, and no much larger clone is one base apart.

Recombination connected TRBV7-9 to TRBJ2-7, with 7 bases in between that match TRBD1. The receptor was isolated from a female donor with ankylosing spondylitis or in good health (not recorded which). Sequencing used blood, either unsorted or a sorted T cell fraction (not recorded which). The CDR3 loop reads CASSLQGPSYEQYF. The nucleotide sequence reads as follows: TGTGCCAGCAGCCTACAGGGGCCGTCCTACGAGCAGTACTTC.